What follows are 14 T cell receptor beta chains derived from one specimen sequenced in a study of cytomegalovirus exposure and HLA in healthy donors. PCR was performed using 60 Vbeta and 13 Jbeta primers. Data came from immunoSEQ multiplex PCR; TCRdb stores just in-frame clones and leaves some out. The data show about 98,000 clones, roughly 76% seen once. The specimen was PBMCs. These TCRs come from a man aged 45-65 years in good health and CMV-seronegative.

The rearrangement joins TRBV5-4 to TRBJ1-2, with D tentatively TRBD1 (5 bases). The germline CDR1 and CDR2 sequences are SGHNT and YYREEE (reference sequence). The ends were cut back, 4 bases at V and 1 base at J, with 14 bases in the middle. The CDR3 is 15 amino acids. As DNA, the CDR3 is TGTGCCAGCAGCAAACGACAGAGAAGTAACTATGGCTACACCTTC. Its protein is CASSKRQRSNYGYTF.

V gene TRBV4-1 combines with J gene TRBJ2-5; 8 bases are a match to TRBD2. Unmatched junction bases numbered 8, after V lost 0 bases and J lost 5 bases. Germline V gene sequence: CDR1 MGHRA, CDR2 YSYEKL. The CDR3 is 16 residues long. The CDR3 loop reads CASSQDRGGEVETQYF. CDR3 in DNA: TGCGCCAGCAGCCAAGATCGGGGGGGCGAGGTGGAGACCCAGTACTTC.

This clone was detected only a few times. This chain links TRBV7-9 with TRBJ1-2; perhaps TRBD1 as D (5 bases). Trimming pared 4 bases from V and 2 bases from J, leaving 17 bases between. This CDR3 has 16 residues. Germline V lookup: CDR1 SEHNR, CDR2 FQNEAQ (reference sequence). CDR3 region: CASSSSTPGINYGYTF. DNA for the CDR3: TGTGCCAGCAGCTCCTCAACGCCAGGGATAAACTATGGCTACACCTTC.

This chain joins TRBV28 and TRBJ2-5; 8 bases agree with TRBD2. This CDR3 contains 16 residues. Unmatched junction bases numbered 14, after V lost 6 bases and J lost 5 bases. The V gene's germline CDR1 is MDHEN and CDR2 SYDVKM. CDR3 region: CASRKSGTRGSETQYF. In DNA form, the CDR3 reads TGTGCCAGCAGAAAATCCGGGACTAGGGGGAGTGAGACCCAGTACTTC.

CDR3: CASSLGGGAGEQYF. In nucleotides, the CDR3 is TGTGCCAGCAGCTTGGGTGGGGGGGCAGGCGAGCAGTACTTC. This chain uses TRBV5-6 with TRBJ2-7; maybe TRBD2 (7 bases). The CDR3 is 14 residues long. Germline V CDR1 and CDR2: SGHDT, YYEEEE. V was shortened by 0 bases and J by 6 bases, with 13 bases between the two germline ends.

The chain recombines TRBV7-2 with TRBJ2-1; TRBD2 agrees at 10 bases. CDR3 size: 17 residues. Per the germline V gene, CDR1 is SGHTA and CDR2 is FQGNSA. After removal of 5 bases from V and 4 bases from J, the junction contained 11 bases not matched to a gene. The CDR3 sequence is CASSARGLLAGYNEQFF. CDR3 nucleotides: TGTGCCAGCAGCGCTAGGGGTTTACTAGCGGGGTACAATGAGCAGTTCTTC.

The J gene is TRBJ1-4, the V gene TRBV6-5; no firm D call. Per the germline V gene, CDR1 is MNHEY and CDR2 is SVGAGI. This CDR3 spans 15 amino acids. V was cut by 2 bases and J by 0 bases, with 7 bases left in between. The CDR3 sequence is CASSYIHATNEKLFF. CDR3 coding DNA: TGTGCCAGCAGTTACATCCATGCAACTAATGAAAAACTGTTTTTT.

V is TRBV7-2 and J is TRBJ2-5, with 8 bases identical to TRBD2. V lost 5 bases and J lost 1; bases outside the gene matches: 3. The CDR3 has 14 amino acids. Per the germline V gene, CDR1 is SGHTA and CDR2 is FQGNSA. CDR3 loop: CASSLTSAQETQYF. The CDR3 coding sequence is TGTGCCAGCAGCCTGACTAGCGCCCAAGAGACCCAGTACTTC.

CDR3 coding DNA: TGTGCCAGCAGCGTCGATGCGGGAGCGAGAGAGACCCAGTACTTC. It codes for CASSVDAGARETQYF. This chain links TRBV9 with TRBJ2-5; 7 bases line up with TRBD2. This CDR3 is built from 15 residues. Trimming removed 2 bases from V and 4 bases from J; junction bases left unmatched: 8. Germline values: CDR1 SGDLS, CDR2 YYNGEE. Together with reference TRBV9 and TRBJ2-5, the CDR3 gives the full variable domain: DSGVTQTPKHLITATGQRVTLRCSPRSGDLSVYWYQQSLDQGLQFLIQYYNGEERAKGNILERFSAQQFPDLHSELNLSSLELGDSALYFCASSVDAGARETQYFGPGTRLLVL.

The chain joins TRBV5-1 to TRBJ2-3; weak D call: TRBD2 (6 bases). The germline V gene encodes CDR1 SGHRS and CDR2 YFSETQ. The CDR3 totals 15 residues. The germline V and J ends were trimmed by 6 bases and 3 bases, with 17 bases remaining between them. CDR3 sequence reads: CASTALGGGTDTQYF. CDR3 nucleotides: TGCGCCAGCACCGCCTTGGGAGGAGGTACAGATACGCAGTATTTT. The full variable domain, its missing parts supplied by reference TRBV5-1 and TRBJ2-3, is KAGVTQTPRYLIKTRGQQVTLSCSPISGHRSVSWYQQTPGQGLQFLFEYFSETQRNKGNFPGRFSGRQFSNSRSEMNVSTLELGDSALYLCASTALGGGTDTQYFGPGTRLTVL.

The V and J genes are TRBV5-6 and TRBJ2-7; the match to TRBD1 covers 8 bases. V trimming: 4 bases; J trimming: 4 bases; junction bases outside the gene matches: 10. Germline assignment: CDR1 SGHDT and CDR2 YYEEEE. This CDR3 is built from 15 residues. The CDR3 loop reads CASSMIRDRRYEQYF. CDR3 in DNA: TGTGCCAGCAGCATGATCCGGGACAGGAGGTACGAGCAGTACTTC.

This clone was seen a few times. The chain uses TRBV5-6 and TRBJ2-7; 10 nucleotides match TRBD2. CDR1 SGHDT and CDR2 YYEEEE come from the germline V gene. CDR3 length: 14 residues. V was pared by 0 bases and J by 5 bases, with 2 bases of the junction left unmatched. The CDR3 DNA follows: TGTGCCAGCAGCTTGGGGCTAGCGGGAGACGAGCAGTACTTC. Protein: CASSLGLAGDEQYF.

A remark on this clone: Mismatch with germline at one junction end may stem from a read error. The chain employs TRBV7-9 and TRBJ2-7; possibly TRBD1 for D (6 bases). Looked up from germline, CDR1 is SEHNR and CDR2 is FQNEAQ (reference sequence). The CDR3 sequence is 17 residues long. The CDR3 DNA follows: TGTTCCAGCAGCCCACGACAAACAGGGACCGCCTCCTACGAGCAGTACTTC. Amino acid sequence: CSSSPRQTGTASYEQYF. Variable domain in full (rest from reference TRBV7-9 and TRBJ2-7): DTGVSQNPRHKITKRGQNVTFRCDPISEHNRLYWYRQTLGQGPEFLTYFQNEAQLEKSRLLSDRFSAERPKGSFSTLEIQRTEQGDSAMYLCSSSPRQTGTASYEQYFGPGTRLTVT.

This clone was seen a single time. The rearrangement uses TRBV7-2 and TRBJ1-2; 10 nucleotides match TRBD1. This CDR3 comprises 14 residues. Trimming removed 3 bases from V and 5 bases from J; junction bases left unmatched: 3. The germline V gene encodes CDR1 SGHTA and CDR2 FQGNSA. In DNA, the CDR3 is TGTGCCAGCAGCTTCGACAGGGGGCGTTATGGCTACACCTTC. Encoded protein: CASSFDRGRYGYTF.